These 27 T cell receptor beta chains were sequenced from one sample in a study of T cell responses to AZD1222 COVID-19 vaccine. Measured with immunoSEQ multiplex PCR; TCRdb has only the in-frame clones, and not every one. The sample consists of about 140,000 clones, roughly 90% of them appearing once. The specimen was peripheral blood, collected 28 days after the second AZD1222 dose. The receptors stem from an adult who received the AZD1222 COVID-19 vaccine.

J is TRBJ2-7 and V is TRBV4-1; weak D call: TRBD2 (6 bases). Trimming stripped 1 base from V and 5 bases from J, with 9 bases between. The germline gives CDR1 MGHRA, CDR2 YSYEKL. The CDR3 runs to 13 residues. In nucleotides, the CDR3 is TGCGCCAGCAGCCAAGGTGGGGGGAACGAGCAGTACTTC. This encodes CASSQGGGNEQYF.

The V gene is TRBV6-6, the J gene TRBJ1-6; D is possibly TRBD1 (6 bases). V lost 7 bases, J lost 7 bases, and 14 bases lay in between. Germline V gene sequence: CDR1 MNHNY, CDR2 SVGAGI (reference sequence). The CDR3 is 14 residues long. CDR3: CASTPLGANSPLHF. CDR3 nucleotide sequence: TGTGCCAGCACCCCGCTGGGGGCGAATTCACCCCTCCACTTT.

This clone has more than one count but fewer than ten. The V and J genes are TRBV10-3 and TRBJ2-1; D remains unclear. Per germline, CDR1 ENHRY and CDR2 SYGVKD. The CDR3 is 13 amino acids. The germline V and J ends were trimmed by 6 bases and 5 bases, with 11 bases remaining between them. The CDR3 nucleotides read TGTGCCATCAGCCCTGACAAAAACAATGAGCAGTTCTTC. The encoded protein is CAISPDKNNEQFF.

The genes are TRBV28 and TRBJ2-7; tentative D call: TRBD1 (6 bases). The CDR3 length is 13 residues. V was pared by 6 bases and J by 3 bases, with 12 bases between. Germline V lookup: CDR1 MDHEN, CDR2 SYDVKM. CDR3 bases: TGTGCCAGCAGCTCGGGACAAATCTACGAGCAGTACTTC. It specifies CASSSGQIYEQYF.

J is TRBJ2-1 and V is TRBV5-4, with 12 bases lining up with TRBD2. The CDR3 has 15 amino acids. Germline loops: CDR1 SGHNT, CDR2 YYREEE (reference sequence). The trim removed 4 bases at V and 5 bases at J, leaving 4 bases unmatched. The CDR3 DNA follows: TGTGCCAGCAGCCGAACTAGCGGGGGGAACAATGAGCAGTTCTTC. Its translation is CASSRTSGGNNEQFF. The complete variable domain, with remaining parts taken from reference TRBV5-4 and TRBJ2-1, reads ETGVTQSPTHLIKTRGQQVTLRCSSQSGHNTVSWYQQALGQGPQFIFQYYREEENGRGNFPPRFSGLQFPNYSSELNVNALELDDSALYLCASSRTSGGNNEQFFGPGTRLTVL.

The chain recombines TRBV5-1 with TRBJ2-3, with 8 bases aligning to TRBD2. The V and J ends lost 4 bases and 0 bases, in that order; junction bases with no gene match: 7. Germline CDR1 is SGHRS and CDR2 is YFSETQ. The length of the CDR3 is 16 residues. CDR3: CASSHQLAVSTDTQYF. DNA for the CDR3: TGCGCCAGCAGCCACCAACTAGCGGTGAGCACAGATACGCAGTATTTT.

The chain carries TRBV7-9 and TRBJ1-1; no clear D. The CDR3 is 15 amino acids. Germline assignment: CDR1 SEHNR and CDR2 FQNEAQ (reference sequence). V dropped 5 bases and J dropped 3 bases, with 16 bases sitting between them. CDR3: CASSPGEPWDTEAFF. CDR3 bases: TGTGCCAGCAGCCCCGGGGAGCCTTGGGACACTGAAGCTTTCTTT. Using reference TRBV7-9 and TRBJ1-1 for the parts outside the CDR3, the full variable domain is DTGVSQNPRHKITKRGQNVTFRCDPISEHNRLYWYRQTLGQGPEFLTYFQNEAQLEKSRLLSDRFSAERPKGSFSTLEIQRTEQGDSAMYLCASSPGEPWDTEAFFGQGTRLTVV.

The rearrangement uses TRBV16 and TRBJ1-4; D ambiguous. Germline-derived CDR1 and CDR2 are KGHSY and FQNENV. CDR3 length: 14 residues. V lost 6 bases and J lost 5, with 13 bases in between. The CDR3 here is CASSRTAPNEKLFF. The CDR3 coding sequence is TGTGCCAGCAGTCGAACAGCTCCAAATGAAAAACTGTTTTTT.

CDR3 in amino acids: CASSPQTGYNEQFF. In nucleotides, the CDR3 is TGTGCCAGCAGCCCTCAGACAGGCTACAATGAGCAGTTCTTC. The chain carries TRBV11-2 and TRBJ2-1, with a weak D call TRBD1 (6 bases). This CDR3 comprises 14 residues. Trimming pared 5 bases from V and 3 bases from J, leaving 11 bases between. The germline V gene has CDR1 SGHAT and CDR2 FQNNGV.

The V and J genes are TRBV27 and TRBJ2-3; D remains unclear. The V and J ends lost 1 base and 1 base respectively, with 3 bases between them. The CDR3 has 13 amino acids. From germline, CDR1 is MNHEY and CDR2 SMNVEV (reference sequence). The CDR3 is CASSLYGTDTQYF. CDR3 coding DNA: TGTGCCAGCAGTTTATATGGCACAGATACGCAGTATTTT.

The CDR3 nucleotides are TGTGCCAGCTCACCAATCTCCTCCCGGGAGACCCAGTACTTC. Protein sequence: CASSPISSRETQYF. The rearrangement links TRBV18 to TRBJ2-5; D is ambiguous. Trimming shortened V by 2 bases and J by 5 bases, and 12 bases separated the two germline ends. Germline-derived CDR1 and CDR2 are KGHSH and LQKENI. The CDR3 sequence is 14 residues long.

The CDR3 protein is CASSAGQGESTEAFF. CDR3 sequence (DNA): TGTGCCAGTAGTGCTGGACAGGGGGAGAGCACTGAAGCTTTCTTT. The gene calls are TRBV19 and TRBJ1-1, with 10 nucleotides matching TRBD1. J lost 4 bases, V lost 5 bases, and 7 bases had no gene match. There are 15 residues in the CDR3. Per germline, CDR1 LNHDA and CDR2 SQIVND (reference sequence).

The CDR3 sequence: CASMSGTAYNYGYTF. The CDR3 bases are TGTGCCAGCATGTCCGGGACGGCTTATAACTATGGCTACACCTTC. The chain combines TRBV6-5 with TRBJ1-2; weak D call: TRBD1 (5 bases). Per the germline V gene, CDR1 is MNHEY and CDR2 is SVGAGI. The length of the CDR3 is 15 residues. The germline V and J ends were trimmed by 7 bases and 1 base, with 16 bases remaining between them.

The CDR3 DNA sequence: TGTGCCAGCAGCGCCAGGGACACCCGGACCACTGAAGCTTTCTTT. It codes for CASSARDTRTTEAFF. This chain links TRBV9 with TRBJ1-1; possibly TRBD1 for D (6 bases). The V gene lost 3 bases and the J gene lost 4 bases, with 16 bases spanning the gap. Germline V CDR1 and CDR2: SGDLS, YYNGEE. The CDR3 is made up of 15 amino acids.

V usage is TRBV5-4 and J usage is TRBJ1-1; the D gene is possibly TRBD1 (6 bases). The V end lost 6 bases, the J end lost 2 bases, and 14 bases lay between the germline ends. The CDR3 contains 14 residues. CDR1 and CDR2 (germline): SGHNT, YYREEE (reference sequence). The CDR3 DNA sequence: TGTGCCAGCACCCGGGACACTCGAAACACTGAAGCTTTCTTT. It yields the protein CASTRDTRNTEAFF.

The chain is built from TRBV10-3 and TRBJ2-1; weak D call: TRBD2 (6 bases). Trimming cost V 10 bases and J 8 bases, with 15 bases left between them. Germline lookup yields CDR1 ENHRY and CDR2 SYGVKD. The CDR3 runs 12 residues. The CDR3 nucleotides read TGTGCCAGTTCGGCGGGAAGCGATGAGCAGTTCTTC. This encodes CASSAGSDEQFF.

CDR3 region: CASSVAGQTSPLHF. The CDR3 region has the DNA TGTGCCAGCAGCGTAGCGGGACAGACTTCACCCCTCCACTTT. V usage is TRBV9 and J usage is TRBJ1-6, with TRBD1 matching 7 bases. V shed 0 bases and J 9 bases; nucleotides not matched to a gene: 3. The CDR3 sequence is 14 residues long. Germline V gene sequence: CDR1 SGDLS, CDR2 YYNGEE.

V gene TRBV6-4 combines with J gene TRBJ1-1, with D perhaps TRBD1 (5 bases). V lost 5 bases and J 2 bases, leaving 9 bases between the germline ends. Germline loops: CDR1 MRHNA, CDR2 SNTAGT. The CDR3 covers 13 residues. The CDR3 DNA sequence: TGTGCCAGCAGTTTGACAGATAACACTGAAGCTTTCTTT. It yields the protein CASSLTDNTEAFF.

Comment on this clone: An end of the junction differs from the germline gene, which may be a read error. Other nucleotide sequences in the sample specify the same CDR3. This chain joins TRBV12-3 or TRBV12-4 and TRBJ2-1, with 7 bases fitting TRBD2. The CDR3 extends over 12 amino acids. CDR3 sequence (DNA): TGTGCTAGCAGTTCCGGACTAGGCGAGCAGTTCTTC. This translates into CASSSGLGEQFF.

A single count supports this clone. This rearrangement joins TRBV9 to TRBJ1-6; D perhaps matches TRBD1 (5 bases). Germline CDR1 SGDLS, CDR2 YYNGEE. The CDR3 is 15 residues long. V lost 2 bases to trimming and J lost 7 bases, with 13 bases between them. CDR3 amino acids: CASSVNLDSNSPLHF. The CDR3 DNA reads as TGTGCCAGCAGCGTCAACCTCGACAGCAATTCACCCCTCCACTTT.

This clone was observed a few times. J is TRBJ2-6 and V is TRBV9; maybe TRBD1 (5 bases). CDR1 is SGDLS and CDR2 is YYNGEE in the germline V gene. V dropped 4 bases and J dropped 4 bases, with 18 bases sitting between them. The CDR3 consists of 17 residues. The CDR3: CASSIQGTSRGANVLTF. The CDR3 nucleotides are TGTGCCAGCAGCATTCAGGGTACTTCGCGCGGGGCCAACGTCCTGACTTTC. Using reference TRBV9 and TRBJ2-6 for the parts outside the CDR3, the full variable domain is DSGVTQTPKHLITATGQRVTLRCSPRSGDLSVYWYQQSLDQGLQFLIQYYNGEERAKGNILERFSAQQFPDLHSELNLSSLELGDSALYFCASSIQGTSRGANVLTFGAGSRLTVL.

The chain uses TRBV28 and TRBJ2-1; no clear D. Trimming removed 5 bases from V and 2 bases from J, with 7 bases in between. This CDR3 region has 13 residues. Germline loops: CDR1 MDHEN, CDR2 SYDVKM. As DNA, the CDR3 is TGTGCCAGCAGTCTAGACACCTACAATGAGCAGTTCTTC. Translating gives CASSLDTYNEQFF.

This chain connects TRBV6-5 to TRBJ1-4; TRBD1 is a possible D gene (5 bases). Germline lookup yields CDR1 MNHEY and CDR2 SVGAGI. The CDR3 is made up of 11 amino acids. V lost 5 bases, J lost 8 bases, and 6 bases lay in between. CDR3 residues: CASSNREKLFF. The CDR3, as DNA: TGTGCCAGCAGTAACAGGGAAAAACTGTTTTTT.

The J gene is TRBJ2-1, the V gene TRBV28; D is unresolved. Trimming stripped 5 bases from V and 7 bases from J, with 9 bases between. CDR1 and CDR2 from the germline V gene are MDHEN and SYDVKM. The CDR3 length is 12 residues. The CDR3 DNA reads TGTGCCAGCAGTCTAATTCCGAATGAGCAGTTCTTC. It translates to CASSLIPNEQFF.

This chain joins TRBV18 and TRBJ2-1; no clear D gene. Germline lookup yields CDR1 KGHSH and CDR2 LQKENI. The CDR3 is 16 amino acids. The germline V and J ends were trimmed by 5 bases and 1 base, with 15 bases remaining between them. This CDR3 is CASSTGPRGSYNEQFF. In DNA form, the CDR3 reads TGTGCCAGCTCAACCGGGCCGCGTGGGTCCTACAATGAGCAGTTCTTC.

The genes are TRBV5-8 and TRBJ1-1; D call uncertain. This CDR3 contains 14 residues. The V end was cut by 7 bases, the J end by 5 bases, with 18 bases between. The V gene's germline CDR1 is SGHTS and CDR2 YDEGEE. CDR3 coding DNA: TGTGCCAGCCTGGCTGGCCCCCGAGGGACTGAAGCTTTCTTT. Protein product: CASLAGPRGTEAFF.

The chain carries TRBV2 and TRBJ1-3; 8 bases map to TRBD1. CDR1 is SNHLY, CDR2 FYNNEI, per germline. The length of the CDR3 is 12 residues. The V segment lost 8 bases and the J segment 5 bases; nucleotides outside the gene matches: 2. CDR3 residues: CASGQGRNTIYF. The CDR3 bases are TGTGCCAGCGGACAGGGCAGAAACACCATATATTTT. The full variable domain, in which reference TRBV2 and TRBJ1-3 provide the parts outside the CDR3, is EPEVTQTPSHQVTQMGQEVILRCVPISNHLYFYWYRQILGQKVEFLVSFYNNEISEKSEIFDDQFSVERPDGSNFTLKIRSTKLEDSAMYFCASGQGRNTIYFGEGSWLTVV.